The T cell receptor (beta chain) described here comes from a study of CD4 T cells in relation to SARS-CoV-2 and coronaviruses. Study results and limitations: Memory recall responses, not primary responses primed in culture, are what the assay detects. Roughly three fifths of donors had memory CD4+ clonotypes crossrecognizing SARS-CoV-2 and common cold coronavirus spike.

This CDR3 contains 16 residues. Losses at the gene ends were 4 bases for V and 2 bases for J; bases not matched to a gene: 9. In germline, CDR1 is MNHEY, CDR2 SMNVEV (reference sequence). CD4+ T cells from unexposed donors were obtained before the COVID-19 pandemic (2011-2018). Cryopreserved PBMCs were CD4-enriched, then split into naive and memory cells. As regards this clone: Its specificity is not known.

Using immunoSEQ multiplex PCR, the repertoire was profiled, and TCRdb retains in-frame clones only, with some absent. This table has 55,000 to 75,000 clones, approximately 87% appearing once. The rearrangement uses TRBV27 and TRBJ2-3; TRBD2 matches 7 bases. Input material: memory CD4+ T cells from PBMCs. The receptor was isolated from a human donor in good health. In nucleotides, the CDR3 is TGTGCCAGCAGTTGGGACGCGAGACTAGCCACAGATACGCAGTATTTT. Translated, it gives CASSWDARLATDTQYF.